This TCR beta chain was captured in a study of blood T cell repertoires in COVID-19. At the level of the study: The United States, Italy and Spain were the sources of the acute and convalescent COVID-19 samples.

CDR3 length: 15 residues. With 1 base removed from V and 2 bases from J, the gap between germline ends came to 11 bases. Germline assignment: CDR1 SEHNR and CDR2 FQNEAQ (reference sequence). Assay used: immunoSEQ multiplex PCR; TCRdb lists only in-frame clones, some missing. The sample includes some 390,000 clones, about nine tenths of them seen just once. The specimen was peripheral blood. The chain links TRBV7-9 to TRBJ1-2; no firm D call. The sequence was collected from a woman aged 40 to 55 with COVID-19, enrolled during active disease. The DNA of the CDR3 is TGTGCCAGCAGCTTAGGCGGCTCCAGCAACTATGGCTACACCTTC. Translated, it gives CASSLGGSSNYGYTF.